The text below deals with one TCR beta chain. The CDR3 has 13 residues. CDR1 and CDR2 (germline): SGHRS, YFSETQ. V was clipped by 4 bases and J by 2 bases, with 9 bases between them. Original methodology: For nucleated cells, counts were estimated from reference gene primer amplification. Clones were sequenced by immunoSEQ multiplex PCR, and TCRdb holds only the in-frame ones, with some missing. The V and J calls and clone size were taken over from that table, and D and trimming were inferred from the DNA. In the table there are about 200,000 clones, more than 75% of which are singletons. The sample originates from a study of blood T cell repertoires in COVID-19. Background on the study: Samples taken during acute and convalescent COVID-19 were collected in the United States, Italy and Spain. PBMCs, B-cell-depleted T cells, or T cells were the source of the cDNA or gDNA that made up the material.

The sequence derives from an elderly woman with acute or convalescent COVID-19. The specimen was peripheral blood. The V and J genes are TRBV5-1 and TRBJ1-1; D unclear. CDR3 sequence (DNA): TGCGCCAGCAGCCCGATGGCTAACACTGAAGCTTTCTTT. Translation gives CASSPMANTEAFF. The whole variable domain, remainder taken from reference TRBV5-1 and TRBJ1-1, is KAGVTQTPRYLIKTRGQQVTLSCSPISGHRSVSWYQQTPGQGLQFLFEYFSETQRNKGNFPGRFSGRQFSNSRSEMNVSTLELGDSALYLCASSPMANTEAFFGQGTRLTVV.